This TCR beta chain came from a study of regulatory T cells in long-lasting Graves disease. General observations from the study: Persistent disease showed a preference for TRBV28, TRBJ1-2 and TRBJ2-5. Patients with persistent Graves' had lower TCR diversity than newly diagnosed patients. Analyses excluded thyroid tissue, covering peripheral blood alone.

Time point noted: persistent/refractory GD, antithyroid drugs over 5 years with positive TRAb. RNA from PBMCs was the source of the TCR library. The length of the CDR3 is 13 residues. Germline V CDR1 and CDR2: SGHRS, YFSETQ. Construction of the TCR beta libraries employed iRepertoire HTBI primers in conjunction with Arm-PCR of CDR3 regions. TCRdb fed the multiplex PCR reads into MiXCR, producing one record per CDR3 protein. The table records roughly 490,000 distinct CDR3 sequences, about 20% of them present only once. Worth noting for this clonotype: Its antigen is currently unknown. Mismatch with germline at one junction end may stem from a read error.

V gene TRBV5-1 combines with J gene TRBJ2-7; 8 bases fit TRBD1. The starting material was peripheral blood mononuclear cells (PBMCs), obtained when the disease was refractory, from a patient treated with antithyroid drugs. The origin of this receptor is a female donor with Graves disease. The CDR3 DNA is TGTGCCAGCAGCGTCAGGGGGCTGAGCGAGCAGTACTTC. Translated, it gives CASSVRGLSEQYF.